Listed below are T cell receptor beta chains from one sample, sequenced in a study of CD8 T cells in ankylosing spondylitis. One entry per CDR3 protein, called by TCRdb with MiXCR from the 5' RACE reads. In the table there are 470,000 or so distinct CDR3 sequences, 25% to 30% of which are singletons. The sample taken for sequencing was blood, either unsorted or a sorted T cell fraction (not recorded which). These receptors all stem from a male donor with ankylosing spondylitis. The CDR3 runs from the conserved cysteine through the conserved F or W. A D gene is named only where the DNA matches it firmly. Expanded clones get a size class; other rows say once, few or many, or leave the size out.

J gene | V gene | D gene | clone size | CDR3 DNA | CDR3 protein
TRBJ2-7 | TRBV3-1 | . | . | TGTGCCAGCAGCCAAGTCCTAGCCGGCTTCGAGCAGTACTTC | CASSQVLAGFEQYF
TRBJ2-3 | TRBV3-1 | TRBD2 | . | TGTGCCAGCGGGGCGGGAGTTGCAGATACGCAGTATTTT | CASGAGVADTQYF
TRBJ2-5 | TRBV6-1 | TRBD2 | . | TGTGCCAGCAACTTCGACACTAGCGGGAGTTCGACCCAGTACTTC | CASNFDTSGSSTQYF
TRBJ2-1 | TRBV7-2 | TRBD2 | few | TGTGCCAGCAGCTTAGGGGGACTACTAGACAATGAGCAGTTCTTC | CASSLGGLLDNEQFF
TRBJ2-7 | TRBV20-1 | TRBD1 | . | TGCAGTGCTAGAGTAGGACAGGGACGGGACGAGCAGTACTTC | CSARVGQGRDEQYF
TRBJ1-6 | TRBV27 | TRBD1 | . | TGTGCCAGCAGTCCCTCCGGGACAGGGGATTCACCCCTCCACTTT | CASSPSGTGDSPLHF
TRBJ2-7 | TRBV11-2 | . | . | TGTGCCAGCAGCTTACAAGTTCTTTCCTACGAGCAGTACTTC | CASSLQVLSYEQYF
TRBJ2-5 | TRBV24-1 | TRBD2 | . | TGTGCCACCTCACCCCGGACTAGCGGGAGAGGAGAGACCCAGTACTTC | CATSPRTSGRGETQYF
TRBJ1-1 | TRBV5-1 | TRBD1 | . | TGCGCCAGCAGCCTCTACCCGGGACAGGGGATCACTGAAGCTTTCTTT | CASSLYPGQGITEAFF
TRBJ1-1 | TRBV28 | . | . | TGTGCCACCCGATTACAGAACACTGAAGCTTTCTTT | CATRLQNTEAFF
TRBJ1-3 | TRBV7-2 | . | many | TGTGCCAGCAGCCTATGGCACCAGAGCTCTGGAAACACCATATATTTT | CASSLWHQSSGNTIYF
TRBJ1-1 | TRBV20-1 | . | . | TGCAGTGCTAGAGACAGGTTGCGCACTGAAGCTTTCTTT | CSARDRLRTEAFF
TRBJ1-1 | TRBV6-5 | TRBD1 | . | TGTGCCAGCAGTTACAACCGGGACAGTGAAGCTTTCTTT | CASSYNRDSEAFF
TRBJ1-2 | TRBV16 | TRBD1 | . | TGTGCCAGCAGCCAGACCGACAGGGGCTATGGCTACACCTTC | CASSQTDRGYGYTF
TRBJ2-3 | TRBV2 | . | . | TGTGCCAGCAGTACCTTTGGGGGAGCAACAGATACGCAGTATTTT | CASSTFGGATDTQYF
TRBJ2-2 | TRBV30 | . | . | TGTGCCTGGAGTGGGGTTTCCGGGGAGCTGTTTTTT | CAWSGVSGELFF
TRBJ2-5 | TRBV20-1 | . | . | TGCAGTGCTAGAGATAGTAGGAAGTCATTAGAGACCCAGTACTTC | CSARDSRKSLETQYF
TRBJ2-3 | TRBV7-2 | . | . | TGTGCCAGCAGCCCCAGCGCAGGCGGCGGTACGCAGTATTTT | CASSPSAGGGTQYF
TRBJ2-1 | TRBV20-1 | TRBD2 | . | TGCAGTGCTAGCGGGACTAGCGGGATGCTCTCCTACAATGAGCAGTTCTTC | CSASGTSGMLSYNEQFF
TRBJ2-1 | TRBV3-1 | . | once | TGTGCCAGCAGCCCGCCCAGGGCCTACATCGATGAGCAGTTCTTC | CASSPPRAYIDEQFF
TRBJ1-2 | TRBV19 | TRBD1 | . | TGTGCCAGTAGTATAAGTAGGGACAGTTCGGCTGGCTACACCTTC | CASSISRDSSAGYTF
TRBJ1-4 | TRBV5-5 | TRBD1 | . | TGTGCCAGCAGTAACAGGGGCGTACGCACTAATGAAAAACTGTTTTTT | CASSNRGVRTNEKLFF
TRBJ2-1 | TRBV3-1 | . | . | TGTGCCAGCAGCCGTTCTGCAGGACCGGCTGGGAATGAGCAGTTCTTC | CASSRSAGPAGNEQFF
TRBJ1-2 | TRBV6-1 | . | few | TGTGCCAGCAGTGAAGATCGCTATGGCTACACCTTC | CASSEDRYGYTF